Listed here are 20 T cell receptor beta chains from one sample, sequenced in a study of blood T cell repertoires in COVID-19. The method was immunoSEQ multiplex PCR; TCRdb's version includes in-frame clones alone and lacks a portion of them. The table records about 74,000 clones, 70% to 90% of them present only once. Material for sequencing was peripheral blood. These receptors were collected from an older man with acute or convalescent COVID-19.

CDR3 region: CASSVGSSGNTIYF. CDR3 in DNA: TGTGCCAGCAGCGTCGGGAGCTCTGGAAACACCATATATTTT. V gene TRBV9 combines with J gene TRBJ1-3, with D uncertain. The V end was cut by 2 bases, the J end by 0 bases, with 6 bases between. Germline CDR1 reads SGDLS; CDR2 reads YYNGEE. CDR3 length: 14 amino acids.

This clone was counted a single time. V gene TRBV5-1 combines with J gene TRBJ2-7, with D unresolved. CDR1 is SGHRS and CDR2 is YFSETQ in the germline V gene. Trimming cost V 1 base and J 6 bases, with 11 bases left between them. The length of the CDR3 is 13 residues. Written as DNA, the CDR3 is TGCGCCAGCAGCTTGCTACCTGGCGGCGAGCAGTACTTC. Protein sequence: CASSLLPGGEQYF.

This clone was seen a few times. The chain is built from TRBV4-1 and TRBJ1-1, with D perhaps TRBD1 (5 bases). This CDR3 has 13 amino acids. Germline values: CDR1 MGHRA, CDR2 YSYEKL. The V end lost 0 bases, the J end lost 7 bases, and 9 bases lay between the germline ends. As DNA, the CDR3 is TGCGCCAGCAGCCAAGATGGCGACAGTGAAGCTTTCTTT. Residues: CASSQDGDSEAFF.

The rearrangement uses TRBV30 and TRBJ2-2; D is perhaps TRBD1 (5 bases). Germline assignment: CDR1 GTSNPN and CDR2 SVGIG (reference sequence). The V gene lost 4 bases and the J gene lost 6 bases, with 18 bases spanning the gap. The CDR3 is 15 residues long. The CDR3 reads CAWNRGSGYSGELFF. The CDR3 DNA sequence: TGTGCCTGGAATAGGGGTTCCGGTTATTCCGGGGAGCTGTTTTTT.

This sequence joins TRBV15 and TRBJ1-2, with a weak D call TRBD1 (5 bases). Between the trimmed V and J ends, which lost 1 base and 0 bases, there was a span of 9 bases. The CDR3 is 15 amino acids. Germline V gives CDR1 LNHNV, CDR2 YYDKDF (reference sequence). DNA for the CDR3: TGTGCCACCAGCAGAGGGGGGACTGCTAACTATGGCTACACCTTC. This translates into CATSRGGTANYGYTF.

The genes are TRBV9 and TRBJ2-1; 9 nucleotides agree with TRBD2. Germline trimming cut 3 bases from V and 0 bases from J; bases unmatched to any gene: 1. Germline CDR1 and CDR2: SGDLS and YYNGEE. The CDR3 has 15 amino acids. CDR3 region: CASSAAGGSYNEQFF. The CDR3 region has the DNA TGTGCCAGCAGCGCAGCGGGAGGCTCCTACAATGAGCAGTTCTTC. The complete variable domain, with remaining parts taken from reference TRBV9 and TRBJ2-1, reads DSGVTQTPKHLITATGQRVTLRCSPRSGDLSVYWYQQSLDQGLQFLIQYYNGEERAKGNILERFSAQQFPDLHSELNLSSLELGDSALYFCASSAAGGSYNEQFFGPGTRLTVL.

This sequence joins TRBV28 and TRBJ2-7; 9 bases map to TRBD2. This CDR3 contains 15 residues. V trimming: 1 base; J trimming: 5 bases; junction bases outside the gene matches: 6. Looked up from germline, CDR1 is MDHEN and CDR2 is SYDVKM. The CDR3 is CASSLSAGGLNEQYF. For the CDR3, the DNA is TGTGCCAGCAGTTTATCGGCGGGAGGGCTCAACGAGCAGTACTTC.

The chain links TRBV27 to TRBJ2-7; D not resolved. This CDR3 has 14 residues. CDR1 MNHEY and CDR2 SMNVEV come from the germline V gene (reference sequence). V lost 2 bases and J lost 2, with 10 bases in between. The CDR3 reads CASSLRGFPYEQYF. In nucleotides, the CDR3 is TGTGCCAGCAGTTTACGAGGATTCCCCTACGAGCAGTACTTC.

This clone has just one count. J is TRBJ2-7 and V is TRBV15; 9 nucleotides align to TRBD2. The CDR3 runs to 17 residues. The V segment lost 0 bases and the J segment 7 bases; nucleotides outside the gene matches: 13. CDR1 is LNHNV, CDR2 YYDKDF, per germline (reference sequence). The CDR3 spells CATSRDQVASGMGEQYF. CDR3 nucleotide sequence: TGTGCCACCAGCAGAGATCAGGTGGCTAGCGGGATGGGAGAGCAGTACTTC.

The rearrangement joins TRBV9 to TRBJ2-7, with a tentative D call TRBD1 (6 bases). The CDR3 extends over 14 amino acids. Germline-derived CDR1 and CDR2 are SGDLS and YYNGEE. Trimming removed 4 bases at V and 0 bases at J, with 11 bases between. CDR3 DNA: TGTGCCAGCAGCCCTGGGGGCGACTCCTACGAGCAGTACTTC. This gives the protein CASSPGGDSYEQYF. Combining the CDR3 with reference TRBV9 and TRBJ2-7 gives the whole variable domain DSGVTQTPKHLITATGQRVTLRCSPRSGDLSVYWYQQSLDQGLQFLIQYYNGEERAKGNILERFSAQQFPDLHSELNLSSLELGDSALYFCASSPGGDSYEQYFGPGTRLTVT.

The chain recombines TRBV28 with TRBJ2-3, with D tentatively TRBD1 (5 bases). The CDR3 sequence is 15 residues long. V was clipped by 4 bases and J by 0 bases, with 11 bases between them. CDR1 and CDR2 from the germline V gene are MDHEN and SYDVKM. CDR3 amino acids: CASSSVGVSTDTQYF. CDR3 nucleotide sequence: TGTGCCAGCAGTTCAGTAGGGGTTAGCACAGATACGCAGTATTTT.

This chain joins TRBV9 and TRBJ2-3; 15 bases are shared with TRBD2. Trimming took 4 bases from V and 0 from J; bases not matched to a gene: 6. The germline gives CDR1 SGDLS, CDR2 YYNGEE. The CDR3 totals 18 residues. The CDR3 coding sequence is TGTGCCAGCAGCTCGGGACTAGCGGGGGGCGCGAGCACAGATACGCAGTATTTT. It translates to CASSSGLAGGASTDTQYF.

V gene TRBV14 combines with J gene TRBJ2-2, with a possible D match to TRBD1 (6 bases). Trimming shortened V by 0 bases and J by 7 bases, and 36 bases separated the two germline ends. Germline-derived CDR1 and CDR2 are SGHDN and FVKESK. The CDR3 runs to 23 residues. The CDR3 nucleotides are TGTGCCAGCAGCCAAGAGGTAGGCAGGGCAGGGGCTGGCGCCAACGCCAAAGGCGGGGAGCTGTTTTTT. Protein sequence: CASSQEVGRAGAGANAKGGELFF.

This clone was counted once. This chain joins TRBV5-8 and TRBJ1-2; D ambiguous. CDR3 size: 12 residues. Germline V gene lookup returns CDR1 SGHTS and CDR2 YDEGEE. V lost 3 bases, J lost 8 bases, and 11 bases lay in between. CDR3 sequence: CASSSRRKGYTF. As DNA, the CDR3 is TGTGCCAGCAGCTCTAGGAGGAAAGGCTACACCTTC.

The V and J genes are TRBV5-4 and TRBJ1-4, with 10 bases fitting TRBD1. With V trimmed by 0 bases and J by 8 bases, 7 bases remained unmatched. CDR3 length equals 16 residues. Per the germline V gene, CDR1 is SGHNT and CDR2 is YYREEE (reference sequence). The CDR3 reads CASSLGSGTGEEKLFF. The DNA of the CDR3 is TGTGCCAGCAGCTTGGGATCCGGGACAGGGGAGGAAAAACTGTTTTTT.

The chain couples TRBV5-1 to TRBJ1-1; the D gene is possibly TRBD1 (5 bases). CDR1 is SGHRS and CDR2 is YFSETQ in the germline V gene. V gave up 3 bases and J gave up 1 base, with 7 bases separating them. This CDR3 has 13 amino acids. The CDR3 DNA sequence: TGCGCCAGCAGCTACACAGGGAACACTGAAGCTTTCTTT. This gives the protein CASSYTGNTEAFF.

The J gene is TRBJ2-3, the V gene TRBV7-2; 10 nucleotides match TRBD1. The CDR3 consists of 18 residues. Trimming removed 5 bases from V and 0 bases from J; junction bases left unmatched: 11. Germline V gene sequence: CDR1 SGHTA, CDR2 FQGNSA. CDR3 amino acids: CASSHDRGQPISTDTQYF. For the CDR3, the DNA is TGTGCCAGCAGCCACGACAGGGGGCAGCCTATAAGCACAGATACGCAGTATTTT.

The chain joins TRBV29-1 to TRBJ2-1; no definite D call. Trimming shortened V by 4 bases and J by 4 bases, and 5 bases separated the two germline ends. Germline assignment: CDR1 SQVTM and CDR2 ANQGSEA. This CDR3 spans 11 amino acids. CDR3 coding DNA: TGCAGCGTTGGTAAATACAATGAGCAGTTCTTC. Translation: CSVGKYNEQFF.

This chain connects TRBV29-1 to TRBJ1-1, with 7 bases aligning to TRBD1. This CDR3 contains 15 residues. CDR1 is SQVTM, CDR2 ANQGSEA, per germline. J gave up 4 bases and V 5 bases, and 13 bases lay outside the gene matches. DNA of the CDR3: TGCAGCGTTCGTGGAAACAGGGGAAGGAGCACTGAAGCTTTCTTT. Protein: CSVRGNRGRSTEAFF.

The chain has TRBV7-8 and TRBJ1-2; perhaps TRBD1 as D (5 bases). The length of the CDR3 is 14 residues. Trimming removed 0 bases from V and 4 bases from J, with 9 bases in between. Germline CDR1 reads SGHVS; CDR2 reads FQNEAQ. The CDR3 sequence: CASSLAAGSYGYTF. The CDR3 DNA sequence: TGTGCCAGCAGCTTAGCGGCAGGGTCCTATGGCTACACCTTC. The full variable domain, rest sourced from reference TRBV7-8 and TRBJ1-2, is GAGVSQSPRYKVAKRGQDVALRCDPISGHVSLFWYQQALGQGPEFLTYFQNEAQLDKSGLPSDRFFAERPEGSVSTLKIQRTQQEDSAVYLCASSLAAGSYGYTFGSGTRLTVV.